This TCR beta chain was profiled in a study of cytomegalovirus exposure and HLA in healthy donors. Broader study findings: Using the classifier, cytomegalovirus status was reportedly diagnosed with high specificity and sensitivity.

The CDR3 has 14 amino acids. CDR1 and CDR2 (germline): MNHEY, SVGAGI. The germline V and J ends were trimmed by 10 bases and 4 bases, with 18 bases remaining between them. Healthy bone marrow donors made up the donors. This clone was recorded only once. Its antigen is unknown. The PCR used 60 Vbeta and 13 Jbeta primers. Some clones are missing from TCRdb's copy, which holds only in-frame ones; the method was immunoSEQ multiplex PCR. The sample shows 150,000 to 200,000 clones, around 83% of them seen only once. The clonotype originates from a woman in her forties in good health and CMV-seronegative. The sequenced sample was PBMCs. The genes are TRBV6-5 and TRBJ2-3, with a weak D call TRBD2 (6 bases). CDR3: CATREEGTSDTQYF. CDR3 bases: TGTGCCACTCGAGAAGAGGGGACTTCAGATACGCAGTATTTT.